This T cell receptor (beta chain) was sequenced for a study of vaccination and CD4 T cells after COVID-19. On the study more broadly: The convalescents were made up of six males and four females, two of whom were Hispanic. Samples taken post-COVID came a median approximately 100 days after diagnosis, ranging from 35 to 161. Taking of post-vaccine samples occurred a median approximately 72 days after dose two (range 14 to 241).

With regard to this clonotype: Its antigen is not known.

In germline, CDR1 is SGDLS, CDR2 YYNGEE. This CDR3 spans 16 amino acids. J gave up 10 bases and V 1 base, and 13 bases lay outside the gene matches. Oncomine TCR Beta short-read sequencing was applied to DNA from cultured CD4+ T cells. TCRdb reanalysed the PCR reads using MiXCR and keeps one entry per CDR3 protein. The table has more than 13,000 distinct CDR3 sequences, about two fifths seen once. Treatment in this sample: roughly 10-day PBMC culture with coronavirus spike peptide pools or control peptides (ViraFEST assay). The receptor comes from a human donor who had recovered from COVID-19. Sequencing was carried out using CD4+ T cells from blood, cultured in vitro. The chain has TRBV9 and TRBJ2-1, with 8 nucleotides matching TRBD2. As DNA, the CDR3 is TGTGCCAGCAGCGTATCCCCCTCGGGGGGGCTTCGGGAGCAGTTCTTC. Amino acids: CASSVSPSGGLREQFF.